The sequence of this T cell receptor beta chain was determined in a study of CD8+CD57+ T cells in acquired aplastic anemia. Whole-study context: Recorded DNA amounts for sorted CD4+ and CD8+ cells had an average of roughly 3.4 ug.

V was clipped by 4 bases and J by 6 bases; unmatched bases: 6. This CDR3 contains 14 residues. CDR1 is SGHRS and CDR2 is YFSETQ in the germline V gene. Profiles of TCR beta VDJ and CDR3 were generated from a genomic DNA template. TCRdb re-analysed the reads in MiXCR, keeping a single row per CDR3 protein. Of some 130,000 distinct CDR3 sequences in the sample, 48% are singletons; the top ten hold 2% to 3%. The receptor comes from a human donor in good health, serving as a control. Material for sequencing was sorted CD4+, CD8+, or CD8+CD57+ T cells (not recorded which) from PBMCs. This chain connects TRBV5-1 to TRBJ2-7; 11 bases are shared with TRBD2. The CDR3 region is CASSIIAGGREQYF. CDR3 sequence (DNA): TGCGCCAGCAGCATCATAGCGGGGGGGCGCGAGCAGTACTTC.